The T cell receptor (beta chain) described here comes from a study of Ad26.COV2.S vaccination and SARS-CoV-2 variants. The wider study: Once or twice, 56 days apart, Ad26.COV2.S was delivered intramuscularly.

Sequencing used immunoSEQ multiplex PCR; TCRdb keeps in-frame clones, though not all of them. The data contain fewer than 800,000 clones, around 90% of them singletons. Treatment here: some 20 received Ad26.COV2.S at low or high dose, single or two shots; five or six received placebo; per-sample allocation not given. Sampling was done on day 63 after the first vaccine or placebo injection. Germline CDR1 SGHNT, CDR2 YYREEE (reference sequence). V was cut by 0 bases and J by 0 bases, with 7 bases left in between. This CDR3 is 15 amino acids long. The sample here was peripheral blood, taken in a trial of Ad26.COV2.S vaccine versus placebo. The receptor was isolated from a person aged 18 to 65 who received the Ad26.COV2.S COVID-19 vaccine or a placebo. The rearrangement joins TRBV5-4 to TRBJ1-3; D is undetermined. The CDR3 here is CASSLGPDSGNTIYF. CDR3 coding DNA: TGTGCCAGCAGCTTGGGACCCGACTCTGGAAACACCATATATTTT.